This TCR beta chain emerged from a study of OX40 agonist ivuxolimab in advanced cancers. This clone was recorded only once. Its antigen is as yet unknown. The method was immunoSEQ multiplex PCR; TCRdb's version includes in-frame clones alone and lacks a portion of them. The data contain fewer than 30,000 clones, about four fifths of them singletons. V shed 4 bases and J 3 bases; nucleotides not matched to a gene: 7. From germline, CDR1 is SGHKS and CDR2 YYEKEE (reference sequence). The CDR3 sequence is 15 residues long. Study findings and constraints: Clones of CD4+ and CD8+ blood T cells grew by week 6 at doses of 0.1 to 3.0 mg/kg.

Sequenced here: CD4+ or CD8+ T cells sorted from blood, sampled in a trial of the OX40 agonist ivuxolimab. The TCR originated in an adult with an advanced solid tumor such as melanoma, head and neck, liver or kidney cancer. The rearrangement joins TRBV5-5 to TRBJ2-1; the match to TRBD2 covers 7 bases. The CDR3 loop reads CASSQRTSLYNEQFF. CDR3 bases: TGTGCCAGCAGCCAACGGACTAGTCTCTACAATGAGCAGTTCTTC.